This note documents a single T cell receptor beta chain sequence. The target antigen is unknown. This entry belongs to a study of Tregs in tolerant kidney transplant recipients. Study findings and constraints: This study did not directly address biological reproducibility. Expanding Tregs on activated donor B cells appeared to best identify donor-specific TCRbeta clones.

TCRdb keeps only in-frame clones here, not all; method: immunoSEQ multiplex PCR. This table holds about 240,000 clones, about 80% found once. Unstimulated Tregs (CD4+CD25+CD127-) and CD4+CD25- non-Tregs were sorted from PBMCs. The sequencing sample was made of CD4+ T cells from blood. The source of this sequence is a human donor in good health.

The DNA for the CDR3 is TGTGCCAGCAGCTTAGGAAAGGACTATGGCTACACCTTC. Translated: CASSLGKDYGYTF. The chain has TRBV7-9 and TRBJ1-2; D not certain. Trimming pared 1 base from V and 3 bases from J, leaving 6 bases between. CDR1 SEHNR and CDR2 FQNEAQ come from the germline V gene (reference sequence). CDR3 size: 13 residues.